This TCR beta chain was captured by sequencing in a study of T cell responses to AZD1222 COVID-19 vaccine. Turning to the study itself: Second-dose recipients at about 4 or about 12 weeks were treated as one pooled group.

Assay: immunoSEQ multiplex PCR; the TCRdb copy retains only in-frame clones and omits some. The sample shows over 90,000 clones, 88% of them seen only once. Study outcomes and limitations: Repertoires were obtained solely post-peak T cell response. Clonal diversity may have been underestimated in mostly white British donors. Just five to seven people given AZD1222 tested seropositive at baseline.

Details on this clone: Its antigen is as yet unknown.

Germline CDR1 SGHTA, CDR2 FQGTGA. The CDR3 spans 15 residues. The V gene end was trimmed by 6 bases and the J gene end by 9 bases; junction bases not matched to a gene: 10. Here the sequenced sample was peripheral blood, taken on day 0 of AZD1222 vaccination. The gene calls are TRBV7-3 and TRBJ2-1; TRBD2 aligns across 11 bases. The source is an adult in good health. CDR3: CASSTTSGALVEQFF. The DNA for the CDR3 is TGTGCCAGCAGTACGACTAGCGGGGCTCTTGTTGAGCAGTTCTTC.